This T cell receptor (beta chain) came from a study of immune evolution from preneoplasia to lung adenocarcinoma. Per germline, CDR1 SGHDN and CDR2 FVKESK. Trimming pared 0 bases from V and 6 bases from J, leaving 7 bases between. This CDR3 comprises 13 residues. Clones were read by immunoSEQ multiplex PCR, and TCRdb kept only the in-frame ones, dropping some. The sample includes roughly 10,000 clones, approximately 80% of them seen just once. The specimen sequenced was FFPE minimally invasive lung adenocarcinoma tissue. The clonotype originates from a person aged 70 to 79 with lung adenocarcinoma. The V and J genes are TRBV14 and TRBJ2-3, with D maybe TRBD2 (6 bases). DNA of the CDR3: TGTGCCAGCAGCCAAGATCGGGGGGATACGCAGTATTTT. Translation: CASSQDRGDTQYF.